This T cell receptor (beta chain) was sequenced during a study of cytomegalovirus exposure and HLA in healthy donors (dated by TCRdb to between 2016 and 2019). Looking at the study overall: An earlier analysis of 587 of the donors reported around 280 Gb of sequence data and 117 million unique TCR beta sequences obtained from around 170 million T cells. A later genetic analysis took genome-wide SNP genotypes for 398 of the 666 donors and used that subset as a discovery cohort. Of the approximately 400 genotyped donors, over 80% were placed in the genetic ancestry cluster associated with self-reported Caucasian donors. A later analysis re-examined previously published TCR beta repertoires from roughly 650 donors and added high-resolution HLA genotyping to investigate patterns of TCR occurrence. Among about 410 genotyped donors of the cohort, an average of approximately 220,000 unique TCR beta nucleotide sequences was sequenced per donor, of which roughly 18% were non-productive. To predict cytomegalovirus infection status, the study brought together high-throughput TCR immunosequencing, statistical association of individual TCRs with disease status, and machine learning. The study was designed to test whether signatures of past pathogen exposure could be identified by cataloging public T cell receptors. Using immunosequencing, the study profiled T cell repertoires from roughly 650 subjects and related those repertoires to cytomegalovirus serostatus. Roughly five DR-DQ haplotypes were handled as single units for association and clustering, since linkage in the cohort was strong. The number of typed donors differed by locus: about 620-640 for A, B, C, DRB1 and DQB1; 522 for DQA1; approximately 600 for DPA1; and about 470 for DPB1. All discovery cohort repertoires had been generated on a single sequencing platform. An earlier analysis of about 600 of the donors used high-throughput TCR beta sequencing to judge whether each TCR beta V gene segment behaved as functional or pseudogenic. HLA typing covered class I and class II loci at four-digit resolution. Donor age, sex, ethnicity and CMV serostatus were compiled alongside the repertoire data. Rather than using new phenotypic data, the later analysis identified candidate immune exposures from TCR beta sequences and from how often those sequences occurred across donors. In addition to the first cohort of approximately 670 subjects, a separate validation cohort of 120 different subjects was used. Approximately 300 gigabases of sequencing data and roughly 80 million unique TCR sequences made up an early release that covered approximately 650 HLA-typed donors. What the work shows at the level of the full study, not this receptor alone: Because the 87-base-pair reads could not distinguish some IMGT-functional V segments, including TRBV6-2 and TRBV6-3, those segments were excluded. A later analysis found that most CMV-associated TCR beta chains appeared HLA-restricted, with HLA associations seemingly driven largely by CMV exposure. The authors suggested that the approach could potentially be generalized to other disease states and immunological phenotypes. A later genetic analysis associated a missense DCLRE1C variant with V-gene and J-gene trimming of TCR beta chains, and an independent cohort replicated the association. While some public TCRs were present in many individuals, most TCR sequences turned up only very rarely across donors. In a later analysis, some 18,000 TCR beta sequences were associated with specific HLA alleles at a false discovery rate of 0.05. A few of the identified cytomegalovirus-associated TCR beta chains were confirmed in vitro to be specific for cytomegalovirus antigens. Immune exposure information for the cohort was limited to CMV serostatus. When HLA alleles, especially DR and DQ, strongly co-occurred, attributing TCR associations to individual alleles was difficult. The cohort was sequenced for TCR beta chains only, and without alpha or paired-chain data the features that could be detected were limited. Because counts were too low, around 18 rarely observed V segments, including chromosome 9 orphons, were left out of the earlier analysis of some 600 of the donors. A further reported finding was that TCR beta sequences accurately predicted the HLA-A and HLA-B alleles for most subjects in the first cohort. A later analysis found that TCR association rates varied across HLA loci, with DRB1 alleles showing the most associated TCRs and HLA-C alleles the fewest. In an earlier analysis of roughly 500 of the donors, most TCR beta V segments appeared in productive rearrangements about 87% or about 30% of the time, broadly matching IMGT annotations. HLA typing was unavailable for some donors at each locus, so association tests used only the typed subset. The classifier was reported to diagnose cytomegalovirus status with high specificity and sensitivity in both the original and validation cohorts. Presence/absence analyses assumed roughly uniform sequencing depth across donors, an assumption that may not hold. In a later analysis, HLA-associated TCR beta chains were found to be more clonally expanded and to have lower generation probabilities than equally common non-associated chains. According to a later genetic analysis, donors in an Asian-associated ancestry cluster had fewer N-insertions in productive TCRs than the approximately 630-donor mean. A cluster of highly shared sequence variants was judged likely to be a technical artifact of the sequencing pipeline. The study gave a list of some 150 TCR beta chains associated with cytomegalovirus. According to a later analysis, parvovirus B19, influenza, CMV and Epstein-Barr virus appeared linked to several top co-occurrence clusters. Linkage disequilibrium might explain the correlated functional status among segregating V segments, but an unknown experimental factor could not be ruled out.

The CDR3 runs 15 residues from the cysteine to the phenylalanine. The kept DNA is CDR3 alone, 45 bases in frame from the first base. The V and J ends are trimmed by 3 bases and 2 bases, leaving 14 bases between them. The germline V gene gives CDR1 as SGHRS and CDR2 as YFSETQ. With regard to this clone: Its specific antigen is unknown. The input lacks base qualities; no much larger clone sits a single base away.

The cohort comprised 666 healthy bone marrow donors. At the time of sampling, every cohort member was nominally healthy, though immune exposures that went unrecorded were likely present. The donor tested CMV seropositive, placing the donor among the 310 or so seropositive members of the cohort. Each donor provided a peripheral blood sample, and peripheral blood mononuclear cells were used for TCR beta sequencing. Genomic DNA was extracted from the blood cell samples with the Qiagen DNeasy Blood Extraction Kit. Libraries came from the immunoSEQ multiplex PCR assay. For the multiplex PCR, a mixture combining 60 forward primers for TCR Vbeta segments and 13 reverse primers for TCR Jbeta segments was used. The CDR3 region of rearranged TCR beta genes was amplified from genomic DNA with a multiplex PCR assay. The amplified TCR beta libraries were sequenced on the Illumina HiSeq System as 87-base-pair reads. The paper's processing steps were these. In a later analysis, some 80 million unique TCR beta chains were counted across the roughly 670 repertoires, and roughly 10 million of these chains were shared by at least two donors. Raw reads were error-corrected and collapsed into unique sequences with a nearest-neighbor algorithm that merged closely related sequences to remove PCR and sequencing errors. Alignment of CDR3 sequences to IMGT reference sequences was used to assign V, D and J gene segments. For a sequence to be retained, a match of at least six nucleotides was required to both a V gene segment and a J gene segment. A rearrangement was called productive if the CDR3 had no stop codons and remained in frame with V and J, and every other rearrangement was called non-productive. Following IMGT convention, CDR3 was defined as the stretch from the second conserved V-encoded cysteine up to the conserved J-encoded phenylalanine. In an earlier analysis of 500 to 650 of the donors, sequences lacking an unambiguous match to a single V gene segment were excluded. An earlier analysis of almost 600 of the donors classified V segments as functional when productive rearrangements were above 56.7% and as segregating when the standard deviation between donors was above 5%. A statistical classification framework was built for diagnosing cytomegalovirus status from the catalog of TCR beta chain sequences. A later analysis assigned V and J genes by comparing TCR nucleotide sequences with IMGT/GENE-DB human TR gene sequences. In a later analysis, CDR3 sequences and most-parsimonious VDJ recombination scenarios were assigned using the TCRdist pipeline. A later analysis defined each TCR beta chain by its CDR3 amino acid sequence plus V-gene family, and excluded reads lacking a unique V-gene family. To address suspected cross-contamination and a sequencing artifact, a later analysis removed a few hundred highly shared, low-generation-probability nucleotide sequences. In a later analysis, a clonal expansion index was calculated for each public chain from normalized within-repertoire ranks of inferred template counts. In a later analysis, generation probabilities were computed with a VDJ recombination model fitted to out-of-frame rearrangements, and the resulting probabilities were checked against IGoR. In a later analysis, TCR-TCR, TCR-HLA and TCR-CMV co-occurrence was scored with hypergeometric tests, and a repertoire-size bias correction was applied to TCR pairs. In a later analysis, false discovery rates were estimated by permuting HLA or CMV assignments 20 times. In a later analysis, co-occurring TCRs were grouped with DBSCAN, and TCRdist sequence similarity was added when clustering was performed within HLA-allele-positive subsets. Repertoires with fewer than 30,000 or more than 120,000 public chains were left out of co-occurrence clustering, as were about 5 repertoires with anomalous nucleotide sharing. TCRdb took this table from immuneACCESS and kept in-frame rearrangements with V and J called. Such tables lack part of the clones; where checked against another copy, unresolved V genes explain under half of the gap, and the rest is unexplained. That table is the source of V, J and clone size, and D and trimming were worked out from the DNA. This sample holds tens of thousands of clones; approximately 72% were observed only once. Clones ranked in the top ten supply roughly 51% of the sample.

The clonotype was recovered from a man aged 45-60 years in good health and CMV-seropositive. Sequenced input: PBMCs. Recombination linked TRBV5-1 to TRBJ2-5; D gene: possibly TRBD2, on 5 matching bases. The CDR3 loop reads CASSWARDPQETQYF. The base sequence is TGCGCCAGCAGCTGGGCGAGGGATCCTCAAGAGACCCAGTACTTC.